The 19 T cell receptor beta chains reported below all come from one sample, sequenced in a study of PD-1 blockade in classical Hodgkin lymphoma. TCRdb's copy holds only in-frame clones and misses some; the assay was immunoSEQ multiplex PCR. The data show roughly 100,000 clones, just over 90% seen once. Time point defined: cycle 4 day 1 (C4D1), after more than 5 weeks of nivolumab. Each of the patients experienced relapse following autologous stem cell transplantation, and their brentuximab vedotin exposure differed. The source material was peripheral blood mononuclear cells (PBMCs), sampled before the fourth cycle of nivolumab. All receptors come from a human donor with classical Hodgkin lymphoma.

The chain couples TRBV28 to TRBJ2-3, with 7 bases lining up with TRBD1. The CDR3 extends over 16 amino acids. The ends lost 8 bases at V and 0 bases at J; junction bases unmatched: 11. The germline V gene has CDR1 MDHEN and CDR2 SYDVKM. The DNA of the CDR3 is TGTGCCAGCCGCGAAACAGGGGTGCTAAGCACAGATACGCAGTATTTT. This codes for CASRETGVLSTDTQYF.

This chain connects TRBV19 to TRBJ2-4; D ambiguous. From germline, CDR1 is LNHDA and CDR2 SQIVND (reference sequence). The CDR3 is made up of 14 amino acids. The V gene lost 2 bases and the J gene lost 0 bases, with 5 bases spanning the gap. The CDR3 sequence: CASSISGAKNIQYF. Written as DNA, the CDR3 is TGTGCCAGTAGTATATCAGGAGCCAAAAACATTCAGTACTTC.

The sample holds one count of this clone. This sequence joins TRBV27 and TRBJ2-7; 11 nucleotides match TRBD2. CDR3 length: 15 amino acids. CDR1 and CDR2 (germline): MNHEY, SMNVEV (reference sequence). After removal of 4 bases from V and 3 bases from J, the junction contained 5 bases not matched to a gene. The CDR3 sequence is CASSSTSGSIYEQYF. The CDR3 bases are TGTGCCAGCAGTTCAACTAGCGGGAGCATCTACGAGCAGTACTTC.

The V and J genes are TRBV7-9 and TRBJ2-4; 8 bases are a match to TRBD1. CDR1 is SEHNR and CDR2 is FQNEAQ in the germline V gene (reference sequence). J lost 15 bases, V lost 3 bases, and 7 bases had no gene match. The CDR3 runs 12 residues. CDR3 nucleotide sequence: TGTGCCAGCAGCTTCAGGGGGCGGGTTCGGTACTTC. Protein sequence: CASSFRGRVRYF.

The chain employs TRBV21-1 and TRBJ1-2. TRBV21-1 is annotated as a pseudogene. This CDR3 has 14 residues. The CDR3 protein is CASSEARVFDGYTF. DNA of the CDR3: TGTGCCAGCAGCGAGGCCCGGGTCTTCGATGGCTACACCTTC.

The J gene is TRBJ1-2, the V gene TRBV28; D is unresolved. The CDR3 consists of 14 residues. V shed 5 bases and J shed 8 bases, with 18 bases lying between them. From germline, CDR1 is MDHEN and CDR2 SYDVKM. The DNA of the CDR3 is TGTGCCAGCAGTCCCCCGGGGAGGGCGGGAGGCTACACCTTC. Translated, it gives CASSPPGRAGGYTF.

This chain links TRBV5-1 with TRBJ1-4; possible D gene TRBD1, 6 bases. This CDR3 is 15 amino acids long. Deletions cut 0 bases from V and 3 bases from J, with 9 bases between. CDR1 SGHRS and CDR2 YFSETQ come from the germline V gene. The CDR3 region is CASSLAQGSNEKLFF. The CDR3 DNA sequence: TGCGCCAGCAGCTTGGCGCAGGGGTCTAATGAAAAACTGTTTTTT.

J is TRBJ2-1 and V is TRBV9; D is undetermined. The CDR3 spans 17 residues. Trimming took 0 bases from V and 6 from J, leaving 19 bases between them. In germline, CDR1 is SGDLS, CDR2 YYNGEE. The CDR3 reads CASSVGADRLQTNEQFF. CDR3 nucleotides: TGTGCCAGCAGCGTAGGGGCAGACCGCCTCCAAACCAATGAGCAGTTCTTC.

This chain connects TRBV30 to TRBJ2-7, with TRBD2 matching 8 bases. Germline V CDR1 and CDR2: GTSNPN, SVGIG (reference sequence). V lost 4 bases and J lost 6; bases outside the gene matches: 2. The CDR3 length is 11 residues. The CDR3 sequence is CAWIAGGEQYF. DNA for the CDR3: TGTGCCTGGATTGCGGGAGGCGAGCAGTACTTC.

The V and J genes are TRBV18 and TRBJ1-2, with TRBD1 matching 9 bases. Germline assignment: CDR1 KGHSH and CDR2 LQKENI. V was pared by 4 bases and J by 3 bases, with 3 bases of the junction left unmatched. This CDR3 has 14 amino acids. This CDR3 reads CASSLGTGHYGYTF. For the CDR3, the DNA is TGTGCCAGCTCACTCGGGACAGGGCACTATGGCTACACCTTC. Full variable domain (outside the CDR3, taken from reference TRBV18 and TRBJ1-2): NAGVMQNPRHLVRRRGQEARLRCSPMKGHSHVYWYRQLPEEGLKFMVYLQKENIIDESGMPKERFSAEFPKEGPSILRIQQVVRGDSAAYFCASSLGTGHYGYTFGSGTRLTVV.

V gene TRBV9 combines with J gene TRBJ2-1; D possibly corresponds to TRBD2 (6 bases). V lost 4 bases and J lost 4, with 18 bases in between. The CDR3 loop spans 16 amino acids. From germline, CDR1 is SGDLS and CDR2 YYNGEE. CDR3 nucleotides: TGTGCCAGCAGCATCACCGGGACTTCCCCTTACAATGAGCAGTTCTTC. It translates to CASSITGTSPYNEQFF.

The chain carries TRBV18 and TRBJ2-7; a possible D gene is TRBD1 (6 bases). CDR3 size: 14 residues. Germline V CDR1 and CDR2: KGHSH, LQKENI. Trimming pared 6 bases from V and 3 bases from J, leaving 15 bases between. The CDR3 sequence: CASSLRDTHYEQYF. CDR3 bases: TGTGCCAGCTCCCTCCGGGACACACACTACGAGCAGTACTTC.

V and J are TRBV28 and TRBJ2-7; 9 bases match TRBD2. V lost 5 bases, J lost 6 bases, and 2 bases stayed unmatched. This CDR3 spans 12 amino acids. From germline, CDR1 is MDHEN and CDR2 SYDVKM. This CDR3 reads CASSVGLAEQYF. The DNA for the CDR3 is TGTGCCAGCAGTGTGGGACTAGCCGAGCAGTACTTC.

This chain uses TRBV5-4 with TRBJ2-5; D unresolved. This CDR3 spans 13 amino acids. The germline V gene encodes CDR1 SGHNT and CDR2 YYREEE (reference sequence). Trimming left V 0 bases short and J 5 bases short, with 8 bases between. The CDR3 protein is CASSLAQPETQYF. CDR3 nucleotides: TGTGCCAGCAGCTTGGCCCAGCCGGAGACCCAGTACTTC.

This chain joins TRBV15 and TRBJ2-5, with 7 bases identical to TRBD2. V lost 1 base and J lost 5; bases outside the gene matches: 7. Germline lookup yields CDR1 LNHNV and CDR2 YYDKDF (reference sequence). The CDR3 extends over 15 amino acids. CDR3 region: CATSRGGTSAETQYF. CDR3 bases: TGTGCCACCAGCAGAGGGGGTACTAGCGCGGAGACCCAGTACTTC. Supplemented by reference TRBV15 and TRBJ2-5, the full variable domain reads DAMVIQNPRYQVTQFGKPVTLSCSQTLNHNVMYWYQQKSSQAPKLLFHYYDKDFNNEADTPDNFQSRRPNTSFCFLDIRSPGLGDTAMYLCATSRGGTSAETQYFGPGTRLLVL.

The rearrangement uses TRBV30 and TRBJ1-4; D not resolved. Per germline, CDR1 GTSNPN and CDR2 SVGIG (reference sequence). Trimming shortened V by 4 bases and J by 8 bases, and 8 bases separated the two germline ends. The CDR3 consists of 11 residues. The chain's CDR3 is CAWNQREKLFF. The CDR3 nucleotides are TGTGCCTGGAACCAGAGGGAAAAACTGTTTTTT.

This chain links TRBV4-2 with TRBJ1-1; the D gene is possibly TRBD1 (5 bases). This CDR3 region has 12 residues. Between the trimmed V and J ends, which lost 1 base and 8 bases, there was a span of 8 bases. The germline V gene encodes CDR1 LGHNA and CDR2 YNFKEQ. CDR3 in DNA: TGTGCCAGCAGCCAAGTGGGGCCGGAAGCTTTCTTT. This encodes CASSQVGPEAFF.

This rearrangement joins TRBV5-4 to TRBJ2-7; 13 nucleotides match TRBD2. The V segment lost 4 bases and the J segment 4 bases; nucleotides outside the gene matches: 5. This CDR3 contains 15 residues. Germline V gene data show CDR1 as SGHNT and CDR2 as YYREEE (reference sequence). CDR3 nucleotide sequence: TGTGCCAGCAGCCCCAGGACTAGCGGGAGTTACGAGCAGTACTTC. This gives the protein CASSPRTSGSYEQYF.

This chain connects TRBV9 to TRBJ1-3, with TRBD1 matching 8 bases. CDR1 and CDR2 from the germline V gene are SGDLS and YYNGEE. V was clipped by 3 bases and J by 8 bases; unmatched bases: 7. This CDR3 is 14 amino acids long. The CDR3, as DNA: TGTGCCAGCAGCGCCAGGGGGCCAGGGGACACCATATATTTT. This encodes CASSARGPGDTIYF.